A selection of T cell receptor beta chains follows, all from one sample in a study of T-cell reconstitution after alpha-beta-depleted transplantation in children. One entry per CDR3 protein results from TCRdb running MiXCR on the PCR reads. The sample shows roughly 790,000 distinct CDR3 sequences, roughly 16% of them seen only once. Material: PBMCs, mostly from graft donor cells, obtained 360 days after TCRalphabeta/CD19-depleted stem cell transplant. These receptors were taken from a male patient younger than 18 who had a stem cell transplant for acute lymphoblastic leukemia, so the T cells may come from the graft donor. The CDR3 runs from the conserved cysteine through the conserved F or W. Fields, in order: clone size, CDR3 length, V gene, J gene, D gene, CDR3 protein, CDR3 DNA. The D gene is left open where the match is weak. The size entry is marked missing in some rows and otherwise reads once, few, many or a size class.

NA	13	TRBV5-8	TRBJ2-7	NA	CASRAKGDYEQYF	TGTGCCAGCAGAGCTAAAGGGGACTACGAGCAGTACTTC
NA	16	TRBV7-3	TRBJ2-5	TRBD1	CASSLTYRTGRETQYF	TGTGCCAGCAGCTTAACCTATCGGACAGGGCGGGAGACCCAGTACTTC
few	14	TRBV5-1	TRBJ1-2	NA	CASSFGESNYGYTF	TGCGCCAGCAGCTTCGGGGAATCTAACTATGGCTACACCTTC
NA	14	TRBV27	TRBJ2-7	TRBD2	CASSLTSVTYEQYF	TGTGCCAGCAGTTTAACTAGCGTGACCTACGAGCAGTACTTC
many	15	TRBV12-3/TRBV12-4	TRBJ2-1	NA	CASSLGLLVRNEQFF	TGTGCCAGCAGTTTAGGTCTACTAGTGAGAAATGAGCAGTTCTTC
NA	17	TRBV7-3	TRBJ2-2	NA	CASSLRAGTSNTGELFF	TGTGCCAGCAGCTTAAGGGCCGGGACGTCGAACACCGGGGAGCTGTTTTTT
NA	14	TRBV27	TRBJ2-7	NA	CASSSELKSYEQYF	TGTGCCAGCAGCTCCGAACTAAAATCCTACGAGCAGTACTTC
few	15	TRBV12-3/TRBV12-4	TRBJ2-7	TRBD2	CASSLAGRGAYEQYF	TGTGCCAGCAGTTTAGCTGGGCGGGGGGCCTACGAGCAGTACTTC
few	14	TRBV7-8	TRBJ1-4	NA	CASSFPQLNEKLFF	TGTGCCAGCAGCTTCCCACAGCTTAATGAAAAACTGTTTTTT
few	15	TRBV7-9	TRBJ2-1	NA	CASSSSGLHYNEQFF	TGTGCCAGCAGCTCCTCCGGACTCCACTACAATGAGCAGTTCTTC
NA	17	TRBV19	TRBJ2-3	TRBD2	CASSILTSGRAGDTQYF	TGTGCCAGTAGTATCCTGACTAGCGGGAGGGCCGGGGATACGCAGTATTTT
NA	14	TRBV2	TRBJ2-7	TRBD1	CASSQFSQGAEQYF	TGTGCCAGCTCACAATTCTCACAGGGGGCCGAGCAGTACTTC
NA	15	TRBV5-1	TRBJ2-3	TRBD1	CASRGRDRGSDTQYF	TGCGCCAGCAGGGGCCGGGACAGGGGATCAGATACGCAGTATTTT
many	14	TRBV20-1	TRBJ2-7	NA	CSARAGARAYEQYF	TGCAGTGCTAGGGCGGGGGCTAGAGCCTACGAGCAGTACTTC
few	19	TRBV5-1	TRBJ2-6	NA	CASSLEPVILASGANVLTF	TGCGCCAGCAGCTTGGAACCGGTAATTTTAGCCTCTGGGGCCAACGTCCTGACTTTC
many	15	TRBV7-3	TRBJ2-1	TRBD2	CASSTGTSGTNEQFF	TGTGCCAGCAGCACGGGGACTAGCGGGACCAATGAGCAGTTCTTC